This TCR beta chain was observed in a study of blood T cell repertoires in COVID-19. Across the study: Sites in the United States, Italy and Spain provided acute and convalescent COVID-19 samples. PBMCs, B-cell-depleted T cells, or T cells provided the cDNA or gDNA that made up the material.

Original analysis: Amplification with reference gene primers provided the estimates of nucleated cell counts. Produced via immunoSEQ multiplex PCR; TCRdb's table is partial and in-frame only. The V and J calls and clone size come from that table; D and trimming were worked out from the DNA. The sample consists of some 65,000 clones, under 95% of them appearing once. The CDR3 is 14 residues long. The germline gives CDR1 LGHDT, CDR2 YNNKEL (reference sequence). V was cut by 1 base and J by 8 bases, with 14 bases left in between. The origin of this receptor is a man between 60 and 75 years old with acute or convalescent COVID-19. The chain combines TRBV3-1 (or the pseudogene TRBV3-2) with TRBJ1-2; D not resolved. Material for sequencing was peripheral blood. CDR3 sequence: CASSQVEGAGGYTF. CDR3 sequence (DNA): TGTGCCAGCAGCCAAGTAGAGGGAGCTGGGGGCTACACCTTC.